This T cell receptor (beta chain) emerged from a study of T cells after posttransplantation cyclophosphamide listed by TCRdb under 2016. Regarding the complete study: Using TRB sequencing, the study followed how the T cell repertoire rebuilt after myeloablative bone marrow transplantation with posttransplantation cyclophosphamide given as GVHD prophylaxis. Samples from around 37 PTCy-treated patients, along with samples from around 16 of their related bone marrow donors, underwent antigen receptor sequencing. Blood from all 35 or so PTCy patients with 1-year posttransplant specimens was subjected to TRB sequencing. Up to 3 additional blood samples from 2 to 5.2 years after transplant were also TRB-sequenced in 3 patients, as was pretransplant blood from a handful of patients. TRA and TRB clonality were tightly correlated in several samples, so subsequent TCR analyses focused on TRB only. Public TRB sequences were checked against a database of over 3,600 sequences associated with responses to pathogens, tumor antigens, self-antigens and alloantigens.

On this clone: Its antigen is not yet known. Nothing much larger sits one base from this clone, and base qualities are not available.

The investigation overall reported the following: Donor-recipient similarity was low at 1-2 months but increased during the first year, and donor CD8+ memory clones often dominated later blood repertoires. The TRB repertoires of T cells infiltrating skin or the GI tract showed only limited overlap with the TRB repertoires found in blood. Across the 35 to 45 patients, TRB clonality was highly associated with recipient CMV seropositivity and CMV reactivation, and diversity with PTCy was similar to that in the CNI/methotrexate controls.

Genomic DNA was the input for TRB sequencing, which was run either with the immunoSEQ assay at survey resolution or with the hsTCRB kit. Processing in the source paper ran as follows. The immunoSEQ software handled the initial read processing, while the LymphoSeq R package was used for the repertoire analyses. For each TRB dataset, clonality was calculated as 1 minus normalized Shannon entropy, and the Gini coefficient was computed as well. To infer phenotypes in unsorted samples, TRB sequences from sorted subsets of the recipient or donor were mapped onto unsorted samples from the same recipient. What TCRdb holds here is the immuneACCESS table cut down to in-frame rearrangements. Part of the clones is not present; checked against another copy, under half of the missing clones reflect an unresolved V gene, and the others are unexplained. V and J calls and clone size are as listed in that table; D and trimming were resolved from the DNA. The table for this sample lists about 22,000 clones; over 95% of them were counted only once. The biggest ten clones account for 0.1% to 0.15% of the sample.

From the cysteine through the phenylalanine, the CDR3 covers 14 amino acids. The only DNA kept is the CDR3, 42 bases in frame from the first base. Trimming takes 5 bases off V and 6 bases off J; junction bases not matched to a gene: 5. From a lookup of the germline V gene, CDR1 and CDR2 are MNHEY and SVGAGI. Viable CD3+CD4+ or CD3+CD8+ cells that were CCR7+CD45RA+CD45RO-CD95-CD27+CD28+ were classified as naive T cells. Related bone marrow donors provided peripheral blood samples on the day of marrow donation. Peripheral blood and bone marrow mononuclear cells were isolated by Ficoll-Hypaque density centrifugation and were cryopreserved. CD4+ and CD8+ T cells, including naive and memory subsets, were sorted by FACS on a FACSAria II.

The sequenced sample was naive CD4+ T cells sorted from PBMCs. This TCR was recovered from a man aged 45-65 years in good health, CMV-negative, and a related stem cell transplant donor. Recombination joined TRBV6-5 with TRBJ1-5, with 9 junctional bases fitting TRBD1. The CDR3 region: CASSTQGAGQPQHF. The nucleotides read TGTGCCAGCAGTACACAGGGGGCGGGTCAGCCCCAGCATTTT.